This T cell receptor (beta chain) was sequenced in a study of cytotoxic CD8 clonotypes in ibrutinib-treated CLL (TCRdb year 2021). Regarding the research as a whole: The cohort included around 15 treatment-naive and ten to twelve relapsed/refractory patients; 17 were IGHV unmutated. Partial responses were observed in approximately 24 patients and complete responses in 2; after a median follow-up of roughly 62 months, remission was maintained in approximately 14 patients and progression was observed in roughly twelve. An average of 255,043 productive templates and approximately 90,000 productive rearrangements was obtained per sample. The response samples were drawn at a median of approximately 11 months into treatment, with a range of about 6 to 36 months. Longitudinal samples were obtainable from about 30% of the roughly 86 participants in the trial. Cryopreserved peripheral blood mononuclear cells were collected before treatment, at response, and at either disease progression or sustained remission.

On a MiSeq, deep resolution sequencing aimed for a depth between 1 in 1 million and 1 in 200,000 T cells, with each clonotype covered approximately 9.8x on average. The immunoSEQ hsTCRB Kit was used to generate TCR beta libraries. For the original study's pipeline: The data were analyzed with ImmunoSEQ Analyzer and ImmunoSEQ Data Assistant, and V, D and J gene assignments followed IMGT definitions. Clonality, with values ranging from 0 to 1, was calculated as one minus the normalized Shannon entropy of productive rearrangement frequencies. Public clonotype analysis was restricted to overrepresented clonotypes comprising at least 0.05% of each patient's repertoire. Around 13 age-matched healthy donor repertoires from immuneACCESS were used as controls for clonality. TCRdb took over this immuneACCESS table, retaining in-frame rearrangements with V and J assigned. Such tables are incomplete; in checked studies, under half of the missing clones stem from an unresolved V gene, and the remainder is unexplained. D and trimming were read from the DNA, whereas the V and J calls and clone size are those reported in that table. In this sample the table shows some 310,000 clones, roughly 80% of which occur a single time. The biggest ten clones account for roughly 6.3% of the sample.

For TCR beta library preparation, roughly 2 micrograms of genomic DNA were extracted from the cryopreserved PBMCs. Longitudinal blood samples from CLL patients on ibrutinib monotherapy underwent high-throughput TCR beta sequencing. The patients were enrolled in a single-center, open-label phase 2 trial of ibrutinib monotherapy. Points the paper makes about the study in general: Public clonotypes were found to be uncommon and were observed to contract or remain stable during treatment; the increase in clonality was shown to reflect expansion of private clonotypes at ibrutinib response. At baseline, clonality was higher than in age-matched healthy donors and showed a strong correlation with circulating CD8+ T-cell counts. An increase in clonality was observed at ibrutinib response, with clonality remaining stable during sustained remission and falling back toward baseline at progression. Sustained-remission and progressing patients did not have matched sampling times, and lymph node repertoires were not examined.

Details on this clone: Its target antigen remains unknown. Per-nucleotide qualities are absent, and no much larger clonotype sits a single base away.

This receptor was identified in a human donor with chronic lymphocytic leukemia. The source was PBMCs, collected before ibrutinib treatment.

CDR3 sequence: CASSRLGSYEQYF. In nucleotides, the sequence is TGTGCCAGCAGTAGGCTGGGTTCCTACGAGCAGTACTTC. The chain is made from TRBV6-5 and TRBJ2-7, with the D gene not confidently named. Relative to germline, V is 5 bases shorter and J is 1 base shorter, with 9 bases between their ends. Measured from the cysteine to the phenylalanine, the CDR3 is 13 residues long. Only the CDR3 DNA stays, 39 bases, in frame from base 1. In the germline V gene, CDR1 corresponds to MNHEY and CDR2 to SVGAGI.